Given below is one T cell receptor (beta chain) in context. Its antigen is still unknown. The record has no base qualities; no much larger clone is one base away. At the DNA level, this CDR3 is encoded by other sequences in the same sample as well. TCRbeta CDR3 regions were sequenced with the immunoSEQ Assay. After extraction, genomic DNA underwent amplification by bias-controlled multiplex PCR, followed by high-throughput sequencing. Regarding the original processing steps: To quantify the absolute abundance of every unique TCRbeta CDR3 region, sequences were collapsed and filtered. Usable DNA was measured by amplifying reference genes present in all nucleated cells, and TCRbeta template counts were normalized to that usable DNA to estimate T cell fraction. Repertoire TCRs were annotated as SARS-CoV-2-specific when V gene, CDR3 amino acid sequence and J gene were exactly matched to a known reactive TCR set. MIRA supplied the reference SARS-CoV-2 TCR set, which was filtered for enrichment in COVID-19-positive ImmuneCODE repertoires so that public or cross-reactive TCRs were removed. Using the MIRA antigens, annotated TCRs were further analysed by specific ORF or by position within an ORF. Breadth was defined as annotated unique rearrangements over total unique productive rearrangements; depth was the summed frequency of those rearrangements. Two-sided Wilcoxon rank-sum tests were used to compare TCR breadth between groups. The immuneACCESS repertoire file appears here via TCRdb, limited to in-frame rearrangements. These files lack a portion of the clones; in checked studies, under half of the deficit traces to unresolved V genes, and the cause of the others is not known. D and trimming come from the DNA, and the V and J calls and clone size come from that table. The sample table contains around 300,000 clones; only one count was recorded for 88% of them. Of the sample, around 6.6% falls within the top ten clones.

The treatment or condition label for this specimen denotes: roughly 18 received Ad26.COV2.S at low or high dose, single or two shots; 5 received placebo; per-sample allocation not given. Repertoires of vaccine and placebo recipients were sequenced from samples collected on day 63 after the first injection. Cohort 1b enrolled 25 adults aged 18-55 years at a single site in Boston, USA, between 29 July and 7 August 2020. Ad26.COV2.S consisted of a replication-incompetent adenovirus type 26 vector by which a prefusion-stabilized SARS-CoV-2 spike protein from the original Wuhan strain was expressed. Trimming costs V 3 bases and J 1 base, and their ends lie 13 bases apart. Including the terminal cysteine and phenylalanine, the CDR3 comprises 15 residues. The entry retains the CDR3 DNA only, 45 bases that are in frame from base 1. The germline V gene supplies CDR1 SGDLS and CDR2 YYNGEE. This entry is derived from a study of Ad26.COV2.S vaccination and SARS-CoV-2 variants (dated by TCRdb to about 2021). The study in broad terms: Vaccine-arm donors were drawn from COV1001, a multicentre, randomized, double-blind, placebo-controlled phase I-IIa trial of Ad26.COV2.S in healthy adults. The TCR-sequenced set comprised roughly 30 samples: about 19 Ad26.COV2.S vaccine recipients, 5 placebo recipients and 8 SARS-CoV-2 convalescent individuals. TCRbeta repertoire sequencing was used to assess the specificity and breadth of SARS-CoV-2-reactive T cell receptors after Ad26.COV2.S vaccination. Trial participants were randomized into five groups of five: low-dose or high-dose Ad26.COV2.S given once or twice, or placebo on both occasions. Ad26.COV2.S was administered intramuscularly at 5 x 10^10 or 1 x 10^11 viral particles, either as a single shot or as two shots given 56 days apart. Investigators remained blinded to trial group allocation during experiments and outcome assessment.

Paper-wide results and their limitations: The study was not powered for comparison of responses between vaccine doses or regimens. It was noted by the authors that total T cell responses may have been underestimated by the TCR breadth and depth analyses. Ad26.COV2.S recipients had higher spike-specific TCR breadth than placebo recipients (P = 0.0014). Comparable non-spike TCR breadth was observed between vaccine and placebo recipients, consistent with only spike being contained in the vaccine. Substantial breadth of spike-specific CD8+ and CD4+ T cell responses was reported after vaccination.

The rearranged chain carries TRBV9 and TRBJ1-1, with no confidently assigned D gene. Source: peripheral blood, taken in a trial of Ad26.COV2.S vaccine versus placebo. The origin of this receptor is a person between 18 and 60 years old who received the Ad26.COV2.S COVID-19 vaccine or a placebo. The CDR3 reads as follows: CASSARGNSNTEAFF. The sequenced DNA is TGTGCCAGCAGCGCGCGCGGGAATTCGAACACTGAAGCTTTCTTT.